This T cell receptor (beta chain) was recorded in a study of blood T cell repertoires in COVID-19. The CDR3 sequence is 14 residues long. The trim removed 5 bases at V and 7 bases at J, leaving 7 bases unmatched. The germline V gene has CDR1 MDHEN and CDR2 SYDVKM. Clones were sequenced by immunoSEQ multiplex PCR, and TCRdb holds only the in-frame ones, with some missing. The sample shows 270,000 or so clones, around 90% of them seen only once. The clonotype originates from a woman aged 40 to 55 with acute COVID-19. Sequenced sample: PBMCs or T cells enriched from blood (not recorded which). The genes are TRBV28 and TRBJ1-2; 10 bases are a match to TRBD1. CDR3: CASSTPGQGTGYTF. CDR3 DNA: TGTGCCAGCAGTACACCGGGACAGGGGACTGGCTACACCTTC.